This TCR beta chain was recorded in a study of blood T cell repertoires in COVID-19. Study-wide context: Some COVID-19 samples were acute and others convalescent; all came from the United States, Italy and Spain. Sample material is recorded as cDNA or gDNA derived from T cells, B-cell-depleted T cells, or PBMCs.

Original analysis: Quantification of nucleated cells was approximated via reference gene primer amplification. The repertoire was sequenced with immunoSEQ multiplex PCR; TCRdb's copy has only in-frame clones and lacks some. That table furnishes V, J and clone size, whereas the DNA furnished D and trimming. The profile shows approximately 90,000 clones, 85% of them singletons. The germline V and J ends were trimmed by 3 bases and 2 bases, with 7 bases remaining between them. This CDR3 has 12 residues. The germline V gene encodes CDR1 DFQATT and CDR2 SNEGSKA (reference sequence). The rearrangement links TRBV20-1 to TRBJ1-2; D possibly corresponds to TRBD1 (5 bases). Sequencing used peripheral blood. The clonotype was recovered from an elderly man with acute or convalescent COVID-19. Here the CDR3 reads CSASTGNYGYTF. The CDR3 DNA sequence: TGCAGTGCTAGTACAGGAAACTATGGCTACACCTTC.